This is a list of T cell receptor beta chains from one sample in a study of cytomegalovirus exposure and HLA in healthy donors. Sequenced by immunoSEQ multiplex PCR; TCRdb stores in-frame clones only, minus some. The table records 130,000 to 150,000 clones, about 87% of them present only once. The specimen was PBMCs. All receptors derive from a man between 18 and 35 years old in good health and CMV-seropositive. Each CDR3 is given with its conserved first and last residue. D genes are given only for firm matches. Clone size is shown for a subset of rows, as once, few, many or a class of expanded clone.

>13|-|-|TRBV2|TRBJ2-5
CASSSGGTETQYF
TGTGCCAGCAGTTCAGGGGGGACAGAGACCCAGTACTTC
>14|-|TRBD2|TRBV7-9|TRBJ2-2
CASSLAGGAGELFF
TGTGCCAGCAGCTTAGCTGGGGGGGCCGGGGAGCTGTTTTTT
>14|-|-|TRBV18|TRBJ2-5
CASSPLGQQETQYF
TGTGCCAGCTCCCCTTTGGGGCAGCAAGAGACCCAGTACTTC
>16|-|-|TRBV6-1|TRBJ1-2
CASSEGLWTPGGGYTF
TGTGCCAGCAGTGAAGGTCTTTGGACCCCCGGGGGAGGCTACACCTTC
>13|few|-|TRBV27|TRBJ1-2
CASSLGGLRGYTF
TGTGCCAGCAGTTTAGGAGGGTTACGTGGCTACACCTTC
>15|-|TRBD2|TRBV5-1|TRBJ2-1
CASSLGLAGYNEQFF
TGCGCCAGCAGCTTGGGGCTAGCGGGTTACAATGAGCAGTTCTTC
>13|few|-|TRBV19|TRBJ1-1
CASSIIRDTEAFF
TGTGCCAGTAGTATAATTCGAGACACTGAAGCTTTCTTT
>11|few|-|TRBV2|TRBJ2-7
CASRYSYEQYF
TGTGCCAGCAGGTACAGTTACGAGCAGTACTTC
>13|-|-|TRBV6-1|TRBJ2-5
CASSELTQEAQYF
TGTGCCAGCAGTGAACTCACCCAAGAGGCCCAGTACTTC
>13|-|-|TRBV18|TRBJ1-5
CASSPQESEPQHF
TGTGCCAGCTCTCCCCAGGAATCAGAGCCCCAGCATTTT
>14|-|-|TRBV7-9|TRBJ1-2
CASSLGRGFEGYTF
TGTGCCAGCAGCTTAGGCCGGGGTTTCGAAGGCTACACCTTC
>15|-|-|TRBV18|TRBJ1-5
CASSPGAASNQPQHF
TGTGCCAGCTCACCAGGAGCAGCTAGCAATCAGCCCCAGCATTTT
>18|-|-|TRBV28|TRBJ2-1
CASSLRLATISSYNEQFF
TGTGCCAGCAGTTTGAGGCTAGCTACTATTAGCTCCTACAATGAGCAGTTCTTC
>16|-|TRBD1|TRBV5-1|TRBJ1-1
CASSSIRGTANTEAFF
TGCGCCAGCAGCAGTATTCGGGGGACAGCCAACACTGAAGCTTTCTTT
>15|-|TRBD2|TRBV5-1|TRBJ2-1
CASSLDLAGYNEQFF
TGCGCCAGCAGCTTGGACCTAGCGGGATACAATGAGCAGTTCTTC
>11|-|-|TRBV7-2|TRBJ2-1
CASSYYNEQFF
TGTGCCAGCAGTTATTACAATGAGCAGTTCTTC
>17|-|-|TRBV5-1|TRBJ2-5
CASSNADWAGFGETQYF
TGCGCCAGCAGCAATGCCGATTGGGCGGGATTTGGGGAGACCCAGTACTTC
>12|-|-|TRBV9|TRBJ1-6
CASSVEGSPLHF
TGTGCCAGCAGCGTAGAGGGGTCACCCCTCCACTTT
>15|once|-|TRBV7-9|TRBJ1-6
CASSPSGHPNSPLHF
TGTGCCAGCAGTCCCTCGGGACACCCTAATTCACCCCTCCACTTT
>14|-|-|TRBV5-6|TRBJ2-2
CASSHRAGAGELFF
TGTGCCAGCAGCCACAGGGCAGGTGCCGGGGAGCTGTTTTTT
>15|-|TRBD1|TRBV7-2|TRBJ1-1
CASSLGTGFDTEAFF
TGTGCCAGCAGCTTGGGGACAGGCTTCGACACTGAAGCTTTCTTT
>11|-|-|TRBV30|TRBJ1-2
CAWIRGDGYTF
TGTGCCTGGATCCGTGGAGATGGCTACACCTTC
>16|once|-|TRBV6-4|TRBJ2-1
CASRLPGVLSYNEQFF
TGTGCCAGCAGGTTACCGGGAGTCCTCTCCTACAATGAGCAGTTCTTC
>15|-|-|TRBV15|TRBJ1-1
CATTAHSNTNTEAFF
TGTGCCACCACCGCCCACAGCAACACAAACACTGAAGCTTTCTTT
>15|-|-|TRBV4-1|TRBJ1-2
CASSQVLAANYGYTF
TGCGCCAGCAGCCAAGTGCTGGCAGCTAACTATGGCTACACCTTC
>15|-|TRBD1|TRBV28|TRBJ2-1
CASSLSGTGYNEQFF
TGTGCCAGCAGTTTATCTGGGACAGGGTACAATGAGCAGTTCTTC
>14|-|-|TRBV5-4|TRBJ1-1
CASSLGAGKPEAFF
TGTGCCAGCAGCTTGGGGGCGGGGAAACCTGAAGCTTTCTTT
>14|-|TRBD1|TRBV10-3|TRBJ1-2
CAISRQGESYGYTF
TGTGCCATCAGTAGACAGGGAGAGAGCTATGGCTACACCTTC